Following are 16 T cell receptor beta chains from one sample sequenced in a study of blood T cell repertoires in COVID-19. Sequencing was performed with immunoSEQ multiplex PCR; in TCRdb, only in-frame clones are kept and a portion is missing. The repertoire has roughly 88,000 clones, around nine tenths of them found once; the top ten carry just under 4%. Sequencing used peripheral blood. The receptors originated from a woman between 50 and 59 years old in a cohort sampled during active COVID-19.

V and J are TRBV5-1 and TRBJ1-3, with no clear D. V was shortened by 5 bases and J by 0 bases, with 12 bases between the two germline ends. In germline, CDR1 is SGHRS, CDR2 YFSETQ. This CDR3 has 15 residues. Written as DNA, the CDR3 is TGCGCCAGCAGACCGGGGAGCCGCTCTGGAAACACCATATATTTT. Residues: CASRPGSRSGNTIYF.

J is TRBJ1-2 and V is TRBV9; D gene ambiguous. Per germline, CDR1 SGDLS and CDR2 YYNGEE. With 2 bases removed from V and 4 bases from J, the gap between germline ends came to 15 bases. This CDR3 comprises 15 residues. The CDR3 loop reads CASSVRDSFGYGYTF. The DNA of the CDR3 is TGTGCCAGCAGCGTGAGGGATTCCTTTGGCTATGGCTACACCTTC.

The rearrangement uses TRBV2 and TRBJ2-2; 7 bases map to TRBD1. This CDR3 has 14 residues. With V trimmed by 4 bases and J by 5 bases, 4 bases remained unmatched. Germline V CDR1 and CDR2: SNHLY, FYNNEI. The CDR3 DNA is TGTGCCAGCAGTGTTCGACAGGGAACCGGGGAGCTGTTTTTT. Its protein is CASSVRQGTGELFF.

The V gene is TRBV6-5, the J gene TRBJ2-7; 10 positions match TRBD2. Looked up from germline, CDR1 is MNHEY and CDR2 is SVGAGI. This CDR3 is built from 13 residues. Germline trimming cut 6 bases from V and 6 bases from J; bases unmatched to any gene: 5. The CDR3 reads CASRGTSVGEQYF. CDR3 nucleotides: TGTGCCAGCAGAGGGACTAGCGTCGGCGAGCAGTACTTC.

The V gene is TRBV6-5, the J gene TRBJ2-2, with D unclear. This CDR3 spans 13 amino acids. Deletions cut 5 bases from V and 4 bases from J, with 8 bases between. Germline values: CDR1 MNHEY, CDR2 SVGAGI. CDR3 sequence reads: CASSRSGTGELFF. The CDR3 coding sequence is TGTGCCAGCAGTCGCTCCGGCACCGGGGAGCTGTTTTTT.

The DNA for the CDR3 is TGTGCCAGCAGTCTCTCGACAGACTCCTACAATGAGCAGTTCTTC. Translated, it gives CASSLSTDSYNEQFF. The V gene is TRBV6-4, the J gene TRBJ2-1; D is possibly TRBD1 (5 bases). CDR1 is MRHNA, CDR2 SNTAGT, per germline. CDR3 length: 15 residues. Trimming cost V 5 bases and J 0 bases, with 11 bases left between them.

CDR3 coding DNA: TGTGCCAGCAGCTTCTACGGGGATTCTAATGAAAAACTGTTTTTT. This codes for CASSFYGDSNEKLFF. The chain carries TRBV11-2 and TRBJ1-4; D gene ambiguous. The CDR3 extends over 15 amino acids. V was trimmed by 3 bases and J by 3 bases, leaving 11 bases between them. Germline CDR1 SGHAT, CDR2 FQNNGV. The full variable domain, its missing parts supplied by reference TRBV11-2 and TRBJ1-4, is EAGVAQSPRYKIIEKRQSVAFWCNPISGHATLYWYQQILGQGPKLLIQFQNNGVVDDSQLPKDRFSAERLKGVDSTLKIQPAKLEDSAVYLCASSFYGDSNEKLFFGSGTQLSVL.

CDR3 nucleotides: TGCGCCAGCAGCTTGATCGGGAGAGGAGAGCAGTACTTC. It yields the protein CASSLIGRGEQYF. This rearrangement joins TRBV5-1 to TRBJ2-7; the D gene is possibly TRBD2 (6 bases). The length of the CDR3 is 13 residues. V was shortened by 1 base and J by 7 bases, with 12 bases between the two germline ends. In germline, CDR1 is SGHRS, CDR2 YFSETQ.

This clone was detected once. The chain recombines TRBV29-1 with TRBJ2-5; D may be TRBD1 (6 bases). Germline V gene lookup returns CDR1 SQVTM and CDR2 ANQGSEA. The V end was cut by 4 bases, the J end by 2 bases, with 14 bases between. The CDR3 consists of 14 residues. CDR3 loop: CSVVGRGSQETQYF. In DNA form, the CDR3 reads TGCAGCGTTGTGGGTAGGGGGTCACAAGAGACCCAGTACTTC.

This chain uses TRBV19 with TRBJ1-2, with D possibly being TRBD1 (6 bases). Germline CDR1 and CDR2: LNHDA and SQIVND (reference sequence). This CDR3 contains 15 residues. Trimming shortened V by 9 bases and J by 4 bases, and 21 bases separated the two germline ends. Here the CDR3 DNA reads TGTGCCAGCACCAGTACCCAGGGGCTGGGCTATGGCTACACCTTC. Translation gives CASTSTQGLGYGYTF.

This sequence joins TRBV4-2 and TRBJ1-2; tentative D call: TRBD1 (5 bases). The CDR3 sequence is 16 residues long. From germline, CDR1 is LGHNA and CDR2 YNFKEQ. Trimming shortened V by 0 bases and J by 6 bases, and 17 bases separated the two germline ends. CDR3 nucleotide sequence: TGTGCCAGCAGCCAAGATAAAGGGGCCGCGCACGATGGCTACACCTTC. Residues: CASSQDKGAAHDGYTF.

V usage is TRBV18 and J usage is TRBJ1-1, with 9 bases fitting TRBD1. CDR3 length equals 18 residues. With V trimmed by 1 base and J by 3 bases, 12 bases remained unmatched. From germline, CDR1 is KGHSH and CDR2 LQKENI. DNA of the CDR3: TGTGCCAGCTCACCACGGATCAGCTCGACAGGGGGTCACACTGAAGCTTTCTTT. This encodes CASSPRISSTGGHTEAFF. The whole variable domain, remainder taken from reference TRBV18 and TRBJ1-1, is NAGVMQNPRHLVRRRGQEARLRCSPMKGHSHVYWYRQLPEEGLKFMVYLQKENIIDESGMPKERFSAEFPKEGPSILRIQQVVRGDSAAYFCASSPRISSTGGHTEAFFGQGTRLTVV.

The V and J genes are TRBV6-1 and TRBJ1-1, with a possible D match to TRBD1 (5 bases). This CDR3 region has 15 residues. V shed 2 bases and J shed 2 bases, with 12 bases lying between them. Germline lookup yields CDR1 MNHNS and CDR2 SASEGT. The CDR3 sequence: CASSEQGQGNTEAFF. The CDR3 DNA sequence: TGTGCCAGCAGTGAACAGGGTCAGGGTAACACTGAAGCTTTCTTT.

The chain employs TRBV2 and TRBJ2-1, with 7 positions matching TRBD2. Germline V gene data show CDR1 as SNHLY and CDR2 as FYNNEI. Trimming cost V 9 bases and J 6 bases; bases outside gene matches: 8. The CDR3 runs to 13 residues. The chain's CDR3 is CASTGGGRNEQFF. In DNA form, the CDR3 reads TGTGCCAGTACTGGGGGGGGACGCAATGAGCAGTTCTTC.

A note on this clone: One end of the junction does not line up with germline, which may come from a read error. The chain couples TRBV7-7 to TRBJ2-3, with TRBD2 matching over 12 bases. Germline CDR1 and CDR2: SSHAT and FNYEAQ (reference sequence). The CDR3 covers 17 residues. The CDR3 sequence: CASSPQRLAGVLDTQYF. For the CDR3, the DNA is TGTGCTAGCAGCCCCCAGAGACTAGCGGGAGTACTAGATACGCAGTATTTT.

J is TRBJ2-1 and V is TRBV19; 8 bases match TRBD2. This CDR3 is built from 15 residues. Looked up from germline, CDR1 is LNHDA and CDR2 is SQIVND (reference sequence). V lost 3 bases, J lost 2 bases, and 3 bases stayed unmatched. The CDR3 sequence: CASSIEAGAYNEQFF. CDR3 nucleotides: TGTGCCAGTAGTATCGAAGCGGGAGCCTACAATGAGCAGTTCTTC.